These 20 T cell receptor beta chains originate from one sample sequenced in a study of identical twins (dated by TCRdb to the mid-2010s). Receptor amplification or capture employed 5' RACE. Reads for this sample came from an Illumina HiSeq 2000. Using fastp at Q25 and MiXCR, TCRdb reprocessed the public reads and kept productive beta chains. Every distinct CDR3 protein forms one entry, paired with its most common genes and DNA. This sample gives approximately 700,000 distinct CDR3 sequences in total; roughly 20% of them show up just once. The ten largest clones represent roughly 13% of the sample. These same data were also listed under a study on T cells expressing NK-cell markers.

Sequenced material: PBMCs. The receptors were gathered from a young woman in good health.

This clonotype was counted only a few times. J is TRBJ1-1 and V is TRBV6-1; TRBD1 matches 8 bases. CDR1 and CDR2 (germline): MNHNS, SASEGT. J gave up 6 bases and V 6 bases, and 9 bases lay outside the gene matches. The CDR3 covers 14 residues. The CDR3 loop reads CASSRMTGDPEAFF. The DNA for the CDR3 is TGTGCCAGCAGCCGCATGACAGGGGATCCTGAAGCTTTCTTT.

In this sample, this clonotype turned up a few times. The V call is TRBV5-5, the J call TRBJ2-7; 8 bases agree with TRBD1. The CDR3 totals 14 residues. J lost 2 bases, V lost 5 bases, and 6 bases had no gene match. Germline V lookup: CDR1 SGHKS, CDR2 YYEKEE (reference sequence). The CDR3 here is CASRPTGEAYEQYF. In DNA form, the CDR3 reads TGTGCCAGCAGGCCGACAGGGGAGGCCTACGAGCAGTACTTC.

This clonotype was detected a few times. The V and J genes are TRBV5-1 and TRBJ2-1; possibly TRBD1 for D (5 bases). The CDR3 has 14 amino acids. V was clipped by 5 bases and J by 9 bases, with 18 bases between them. The germline CDR1 and CDR2 sequences are SGHRS and YFSETQ. The CDR3 protein is CASSEREGATEQFF. CDR3 nucleotides: TGCGCCAGCAGTGAAAGGGAAGGGGCTACTGAGCAGTTCTTC.

About this clonotype: An end of the junction does not agree with germline; a read error may underlie this. The V call is TRBV7-7, the J call TRBJ2-5; D is unclear. The CDR3 sequence is 13 residues long. The V gene's germline CDR1 is SSHAT and CDR2 FNYEAQ (reference sequence). The CDR3 loop is CASSLSHQETQYF. CDR3 nucleotide sequence: TGTGCTAGCAGCCTCAGCCACCAAGAGACCCAGTACTTC.

In its sample, this clonotype was seen a few times. This chain connects TRBV20-1 to TRBJ2-1, with TRBD2 matching 10 bases. V dropped 4 bases and J dropped 9; count of bases not matched to a gene: 9. This CDR3 is built from 14 residues. Germline V gives CDR1 DFQATT, CDR2 SNEGSKA (reference sequence). The CDR3 is CSAKTAGGPREQFF. In DNA form, the CDR3 reads TGCAGTGCTAAAACAGCGGGGGGGCCCCGTGAGCAGTTCTTC.

The chain combines TRBV19 with TRBJ2-7, with 11 nucleotides matching TRBD2. The V gene end was trimmed by 3 bases and the J gene end by 4 bases; junction bases not matched to a gene: 2. Germline V lookup: CDR1 LNHDA, CDR2 SQIVND (reference sequence). CDR3 length equals 14 residues. The CDR3 reads CASSIGTSGYEQYF. The CDR3 DNA follows: TGTGCCAGTAGTATTGGGACTAGCGGATACGAGCAGTACTTC.

This clonotype was seen more than once but under ten times. The rearrangement links TRBV5-1 to TRBJ2-5, with 8 bases lining up with TRBD2. The V segment lost 0 bases and the J segment 5 bases; nucleotides outside the gene matches: 15. This CDR3 is 18 amino acids long. CDR1 and CDR2 from the germline V gene are SGHRS and YFSETQ. In nucleotides, the CDR3 is TGCGCCAGCAGCTTGGTGTCGATTGGCGGGAGGAGACCGGAGACCCAGTACTTC. This translates into CASSLVSIGGRRPETQYF.

The genes are TRBV10-3 and TRBJ1-1; no clear D. This CDR3 is built from 13 residues. Deletions cut 2 bases from V and 0 bases from J, with 4 bases between. Looked up from germline, CDR1 is ENHRY and CDR2 is SYGVKD. The CDR3 spells CAISEGLNTEAFF. The CDR3 DNA reads TGTGCCATCAGTGAGGGATTGAACACTGAAGCTTTCTTT.

This clonotype was recorded many times. The chain has TRBV5-1 and TRBJ2-3, with a tentative D call TRBD2 (5 bases). The CDR3 contains 13 residues. Trimming removed 5 bases at V and 2 bases at J, with 9 bases between. Germline V CDR1 and CDR2: SGHRS, YFSETQ. This CDR3 is CASRSDSTDTQYF. The CDR3 region has the DNA TGCGCCAGCAGGTCGGACTCCACAGATACGCAGTATTTT. Together with reference TRBV5-1 and TRBJ2-3, the CDR3 gives the full variable domain: KAGVTQTPRYLIKTRGQQVTLSCSPISGHRSVSWYQQTPGQGLQFLFEYFSETQRNKGNFPGRFSGRQFSNSRSEMNVSTLELGDSALYLCASRSDSTDTQYFGPGTRLTVL.

The J gene is TRBJ2-1, the V gene TRBV6-1; a weak D match, TRBD1 (6 bases). Trimming pared 3 bases from V and 9 bases from J, leaving 12 bases between. There are 13 residues in the CDR3. Germline CDR1 is MNHNS and CDR2 is SASEGT. The CDR3 here is CASSDGGRGEQFF. The CDR3 DNA reads TGTGCCAGCAGTGATGGGGGCCGGGGTGAGCAGTTCTTC.

This clonotype has only a few counts. This chain uses TRBV4-2 with TRBJ2-1; maybe TRBD2 (6 bases). Germline CDR1 LGHNA, CDR2 YNFKEQ. Deletions cut 3 bases from V and 3 bases from J, with 18 bases between. The CDR3 totals 17 residues. The CDR3 region has the DNA TGTGCCAGCAGCCAGGAGGGGCCTGATGTGGGCTACAATGAGCAGTTCTTC. This sequence encodes CASSQEGPDVGYNEQFF.

This clonotype has just a few counts. The chain links TRBV7-9 to TRBJ2-3; 10 bases match TRBD2. Germline V gene data show CDR1 as SEHNR and CDR2 as FQNEAQ (reference sequence). V dropped 5 bases and J dropped 4; count of bases not matched to a gene: 12. This CDR3 has 17 amino acids. CDR3 loop: CASSPPTGTSASDTQYF. CDR3 sequence (DNA): TGTGCCAGCAGCCCCCCCACCGGGACTAGCGCTTCAGATACGCAGTATTTT.

The chain has TRBV4-3 and TRBJ2-1; tentative D call: TRBD2 (7 bases). Trimming took 3 bases from V and 6 from J, leaving 18 bases between them. The CDR3 length is 16 residues. Germline CDR1 is LGHNA and CDR2 is YSLEER. CDR3 in DNA: TGCGCCAGCAGCCAGCAAAGGGGGGGACTGCGCAATGAGCAGTTCTTC. Translating gives CASSQQRGGLRNEQFF.

The chain recombines TRBV5-1 with TRBJ2-2, with D possibly matching TRBD2 (6 bases). Germline-derived CDR1 and CDR2 are SGHRS and YFSETQ. The CDR3 runs to 17 residues. Trimming left V 4 bases short and J 6 bases short, with 22 bases between. In DNA form, the CDR3 reads TGCGCCAGCAGCCGGCACCGCGGCAGGCCGGGAGCCGGGGAGCTGTTTTTT. Translation: CASSRHRGRPGAGELFF.

The V call is TRBV6-5, the J call TRBJ2-3; the D is unclear. Germline CDR1 reads MNHEY; CDR2 reads SVGAGI. V lost 2 bases to trimming and J lost 0 bases, with 12 bases between them. The CDR3 sequence is 16 residues long. CDR3 loop: CASSYGQRASTDTQYF. Here the CDR3 DNA reads TGTGCCAGCAGTTACGGGCAGCGAGCGAGCACAGATACGCAGTATTTT.

This chain connects TRBV6-2 or TRBV6-3 to TRBJ2-5, with D perhaps being TRBD1 or TRBD2 (5 bases each). From germline, CDR1 is MNHEY and CDR2 SVGEGT. The V end was cut by 7 bases, the J end by 0 bases, with 12 bases between. The CDR3 has 14 amino acids. CDR3 bases: TGTGCCAGCAACTCCGTGGGACACCAAGAGACCCAGTACTTC. Its protein product is CASNSVGHQETQYF.

V gene TRBV6-2 or TRBV6-3 combines with J gene TRBJ2-2; no firm D call. This CDR3 is 12 amino acids long. The V gene lost 6 bases and the J gene lost 1 base, with 3 bases spanning the gap. CDR1 MNHEY and CDR2 SVGEGT come from the germline V gene. CDR3 sequence reads: CASRVNTGELFF. The CDR3 nucleotides read TGTGCCAGCAGGGTGAACACCGGGGAGCTGTTTTTT.

This clonotype appeared a few times. This chain links TRBV12-3 or TRBV12-4 with TRBJ2-7; D not certain. The ends were cut back, 3 bases at V and 6 bases at J, with 9 bases in the middle. This CDR3 comprises 12 residues. The CDR3 DNA reads as TGTGCCAGCAGTTTTTGGGTAAGCGAGCAGTACTTC. Its translation: CASSFWVSEQYF.

This clonotype was detected a few times. CDR3 in DNA: TGTGCCAGCAGCCTAGACAGTTTCTACGGCTACACCTTC. It yields the protein CASSLDSFYGYTF. This rearrangement joins TRBV5-5 to TRBJ1-2; possibly TRBD1 for D (5 bases). This CDR3 is built from 13 residues. V was shortened by 4 bases and J by 8 bases, with 15 bases between the two germline ends. Germline CDR1 and CDR2: SGHKS and YYEKEE (reference sequence).

V and J are TRBV30 and TRBJ2-1; no clear D gene. This CDR3 comprises 12 residues. CDR1 is GTSNPN, CDR2 SVGIG, per germline (reference sequence). V was trimmed by 4 bases and J by 8 bases, leaving 12 bases between them. The CDR3 DNA reads as TGTGCCTGGAAGTCGGCTGGGGATGAGCAGTTCTTC. Translation gives CAWKSAGDEQFF.